The clone carrying this T cell receptor beta chain was seen only a few times. The antigen remains undetermined. The trim removed 4 bases at V and 1 base at J, leaving 5 bases unmatched. Looked up from germline, CDR1 is SGHRS and CDR2 is YFSETQ. The CDR3 totals 16 residues. TCRB transcripts that were expressed got sequenced, as all of the isolated RNA had been reverse transcribed. Produced via immunoSEQ multiplex PCR; TCRdb's table is partial and in-frame only. The repertoire includes fewer than 250,000 clones, 11% to 15% of them detected once, and roughly 0.028% sits in the top ten. This entry belongs to a study of beta chain features in type 1 diabetes. Study-level points and caveats: Junctions at VDJ sites from type 1 diabetes patients had fewer insertions and more deletions.

The sequenced material came from naive CD4+ T cells from blood. The sequence derives from a middle-aged woman in good health. This sequence joins TRBV5-1 and TRBJ2-2; 9 bases are shared with TRBD1. This CDR3 is CASSPGQGLNTGELFF. CDR3 DNA sequence: TGCGCCAGCAGCCCCGGACAGGGGCTGAACACCGGGGAGCTGTTTTTT.